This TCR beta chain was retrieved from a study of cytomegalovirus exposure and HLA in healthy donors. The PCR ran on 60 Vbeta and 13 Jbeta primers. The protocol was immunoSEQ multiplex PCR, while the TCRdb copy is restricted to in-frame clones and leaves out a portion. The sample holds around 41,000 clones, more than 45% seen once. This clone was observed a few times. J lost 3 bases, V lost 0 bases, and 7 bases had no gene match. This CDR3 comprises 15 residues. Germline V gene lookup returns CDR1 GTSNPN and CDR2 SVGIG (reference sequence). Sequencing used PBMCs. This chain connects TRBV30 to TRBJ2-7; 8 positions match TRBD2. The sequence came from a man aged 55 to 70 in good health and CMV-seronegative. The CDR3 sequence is CAWSVFLAGDYEQYF. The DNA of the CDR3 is TGTGCCTGGAGTGTCTTTCTAGCGGGCGACTACGAGCAGTACTTC. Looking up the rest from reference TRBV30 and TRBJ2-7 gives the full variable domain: SQTIHQWPATLVQPVGSPLSLECTVEGTSNPNLYWYRQAAGRGLQLLFYSVGIGQISSEVPQNLSASRPQDRQFILSSKKLLLSDSGFYLCAWSVFLAGDYEQYFGPGTRLTVT.